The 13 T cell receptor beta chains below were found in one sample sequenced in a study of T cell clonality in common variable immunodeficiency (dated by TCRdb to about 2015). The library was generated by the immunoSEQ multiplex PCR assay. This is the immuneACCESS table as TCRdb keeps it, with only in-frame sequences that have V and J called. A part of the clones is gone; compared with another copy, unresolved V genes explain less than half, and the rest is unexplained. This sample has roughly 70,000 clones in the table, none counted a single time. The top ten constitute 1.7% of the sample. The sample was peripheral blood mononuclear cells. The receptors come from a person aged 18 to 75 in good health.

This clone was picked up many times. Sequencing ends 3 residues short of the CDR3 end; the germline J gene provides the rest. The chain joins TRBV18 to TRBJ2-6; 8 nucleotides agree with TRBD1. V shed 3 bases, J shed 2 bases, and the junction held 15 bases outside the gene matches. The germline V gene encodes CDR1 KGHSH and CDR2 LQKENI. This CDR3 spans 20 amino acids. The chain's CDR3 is CASSPLTGTGLSPGANVLTF. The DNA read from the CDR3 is TGTGCCAGCTCACCTCTCACCGGGACAGGTCTCTCCCCTGGGGCCAACGTC.

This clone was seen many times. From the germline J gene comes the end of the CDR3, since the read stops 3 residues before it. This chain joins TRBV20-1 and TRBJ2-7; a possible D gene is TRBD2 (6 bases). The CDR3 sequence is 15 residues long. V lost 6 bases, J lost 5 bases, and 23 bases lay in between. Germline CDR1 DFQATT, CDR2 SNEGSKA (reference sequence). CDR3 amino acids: CSAYLSEGAGHEQYF. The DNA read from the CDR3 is TGCAGTGCCTATCTATCGGAGGGAGCGGGCCACGAG.

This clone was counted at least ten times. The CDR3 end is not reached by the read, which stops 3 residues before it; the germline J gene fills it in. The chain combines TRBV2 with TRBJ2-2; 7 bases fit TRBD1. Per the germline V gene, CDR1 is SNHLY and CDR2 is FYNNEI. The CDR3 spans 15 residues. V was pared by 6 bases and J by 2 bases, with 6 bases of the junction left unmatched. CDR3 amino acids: CASRVDRTNTGELFF. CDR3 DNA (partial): TGTGCCAGCAGGGTGGACAGGACCAACACCGGGGAG.

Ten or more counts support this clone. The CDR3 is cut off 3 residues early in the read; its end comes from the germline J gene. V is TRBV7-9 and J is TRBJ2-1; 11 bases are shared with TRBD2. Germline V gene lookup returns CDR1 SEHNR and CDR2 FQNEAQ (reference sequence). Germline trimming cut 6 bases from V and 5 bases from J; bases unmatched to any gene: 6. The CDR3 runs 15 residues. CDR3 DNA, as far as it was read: TGTGCCAGCAGAGACCCGGGACTAGCGGACAATGAG. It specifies CASRDPGLADNE. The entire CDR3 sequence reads CASRDPGLADNEQFF.

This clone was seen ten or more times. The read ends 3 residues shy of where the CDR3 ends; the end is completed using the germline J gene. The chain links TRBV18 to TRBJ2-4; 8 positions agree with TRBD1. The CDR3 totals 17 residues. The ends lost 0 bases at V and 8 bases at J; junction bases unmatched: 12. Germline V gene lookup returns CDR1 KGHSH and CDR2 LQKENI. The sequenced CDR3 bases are TGTGCCAGCTCACCACCCGGACAGGGAGTTGTATCTGACATT. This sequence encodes CASSPPGQGVVSDI. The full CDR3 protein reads CASSPPGQGVVSDIQYF. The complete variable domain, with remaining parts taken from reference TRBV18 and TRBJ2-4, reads NAGVMQNPRHLVRRRGQEARLRCSPMKGHSHVYWYRQLPEEGLKFMVYLQKENIIDESGMPKERFSAEFPKEGPSILRIQQVVRGDSAAYFCASSPPGQGVVSDIQYFGAGTRLSVL.

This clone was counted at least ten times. The CDR3 sequence is CASSSGQATNEKLFF. The CDR3 bases that were read are TGTGCCAGCAGCTCTGGACAGGCCACTAATGAAAAA. This chain joins TRBV7-9 and TRBJ1-4; 7 bases are a match to TRBD1. The read finishes 3 residues shy of the CDR3 end, and the germline J gene is used to complete it. Losses at the gene ends were 4 bases for V and 2 bases for J; bases not matched to a gene: 4. From germline, CDR1 is SEHNR and CDR2 FQNEAQ (reference sequence). The CDR3 has 15 amino acids.

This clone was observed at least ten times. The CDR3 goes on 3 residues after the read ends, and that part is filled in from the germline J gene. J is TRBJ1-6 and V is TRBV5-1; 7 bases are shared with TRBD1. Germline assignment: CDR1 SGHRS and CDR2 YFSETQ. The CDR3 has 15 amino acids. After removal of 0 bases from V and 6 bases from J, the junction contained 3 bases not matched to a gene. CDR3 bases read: TGCGCCAGCAGCTTGGGAAACAGGGGTAATTCACCC. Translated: CASSLGNRGNSP. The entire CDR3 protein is CASSLGNRGNSPLHF.

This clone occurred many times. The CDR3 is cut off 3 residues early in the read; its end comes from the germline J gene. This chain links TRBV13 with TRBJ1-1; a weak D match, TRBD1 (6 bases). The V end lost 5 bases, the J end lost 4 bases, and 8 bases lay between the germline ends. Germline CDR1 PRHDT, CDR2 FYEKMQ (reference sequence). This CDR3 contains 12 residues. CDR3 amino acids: CASSVRGTEAFF. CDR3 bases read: TGTGCCAGCAGCGTCAGGGGCACTGAA.

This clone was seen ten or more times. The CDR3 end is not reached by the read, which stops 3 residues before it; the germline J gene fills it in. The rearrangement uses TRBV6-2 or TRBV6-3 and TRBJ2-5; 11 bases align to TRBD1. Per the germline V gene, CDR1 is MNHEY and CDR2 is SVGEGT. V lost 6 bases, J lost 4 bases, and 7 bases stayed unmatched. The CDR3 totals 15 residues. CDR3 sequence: CASRGQGVVRETQYF. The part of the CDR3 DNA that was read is TGTGCCAGCAGGGGACAGGGGGTCGTTAGAGAGACC.

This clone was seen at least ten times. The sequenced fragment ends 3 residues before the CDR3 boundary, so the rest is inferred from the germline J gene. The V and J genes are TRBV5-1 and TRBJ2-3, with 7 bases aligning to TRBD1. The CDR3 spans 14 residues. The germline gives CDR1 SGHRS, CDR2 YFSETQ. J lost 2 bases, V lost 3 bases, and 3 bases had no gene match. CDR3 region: CASSSGQLTDTQYF. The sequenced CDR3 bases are TGCGCCAGCAGCTCGGGACAGCTCACAGATACG.

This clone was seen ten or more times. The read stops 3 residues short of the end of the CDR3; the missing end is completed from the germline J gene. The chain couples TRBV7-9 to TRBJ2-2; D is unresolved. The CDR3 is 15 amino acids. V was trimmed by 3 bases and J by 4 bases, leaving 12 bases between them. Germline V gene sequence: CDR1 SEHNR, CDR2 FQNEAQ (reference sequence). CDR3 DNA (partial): TGTGCCAGCAGCTTTTTTGGGCTCGCCACCGGGGAG. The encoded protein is CASSFFGLATGE. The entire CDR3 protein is CASSFFGLATGELFF.

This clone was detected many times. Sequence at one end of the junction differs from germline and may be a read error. The part of the CDR3 DNA that was read is TGTGCCAGCAGCCTAGGACTAGCGGGGGTCGGGGAG. Protein sequence: CASSLGLAGVGE. The CDR3 in full is CASSLGLAGVGELFF. The chain links TRBV13 to TRBJ2-2; 13 nucleotides line up with TRBD2. From the germline J gene comes the end of the CDR3, since the read stops 3 residues before it. Germline lookup yields CDR1 PRHDT and CDR2 FYEKMQ (reference sequence). The CDR3 runs to 15 residues.

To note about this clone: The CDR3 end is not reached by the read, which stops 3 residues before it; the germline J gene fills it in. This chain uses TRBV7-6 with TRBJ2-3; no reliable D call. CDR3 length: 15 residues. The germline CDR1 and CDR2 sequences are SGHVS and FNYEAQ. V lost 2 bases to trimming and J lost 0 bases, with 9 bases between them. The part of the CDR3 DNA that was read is TGTGCCAGCAGCTTAAAGCCGTCTAGCACAGATACG. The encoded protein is CASSLKPSSTDT. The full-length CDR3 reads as CASSLKPSSTDTQYF.